The 32 T cell receptor beta chains below come from one sample, sequenced in a study of blood T cell repertoires in COVID-19. The method was immunoSEQ multiplex PCR; TCRdb's version includes in-frame clones alone and lacks a portion of them. The data show 120,000 to 150,000 clones, around 86% seen once. The sample was peripheral blood. The receptor source for this set is a woman of 80 years or more with acute or convalescent COVID-19.

The rearrangement joins TRBV11-2 to TRBJ2-3; D may be TRBD2 (5 bases). Germline assignment: CDR1 SGHAT and CDR2 FQNNGV. The ends were cut back, 2 bases at V and 2 bases at J, with 11 bases in the middle. The CDR3 has 15 amino acids. This CDR3 is CASSLPAAITDTQYF. The CDR3 coding sequence is TGTGCCAGCAGCTTACCAGCGGCAATCACAGATACGCAGTATTTT.

The gene calls are TRBV5-3 and TRBJ2-7, with TRBD2 matching over 10 bases. TRBV5-3 qualifies as an ORF whose function is uncertain. The CDR3 length is 15 residues. The J segment lost 1 base and the V segment lost 5 bases, leaving 6 bases of the junction unmatched. Here the CDR3 reads CARRASGGRSYEQYF. The CDR3, as DNA: TGTGCCAGAAGGGCTAGCGGGGGTCGTTCCTACGAGCAGTACTTC.

This clone was found a few times. The chain links TRBV3-1 (or the pseudogene TRBV3-2) to TRBJ2-7; 7 nucleotides align to TRBD1. The length of the CDR3 is 15 residues. V was pared by 2 bases and J by 1 base, with 5 bases of the junction left unmatched. Germline values: CDR1 LGHDT, CDR2 YNNKEL (reference sequence). In nucleotides, the CDR3 is TGTGCCAGCAGCCAAATCACGGGACAGTCCTACGAGCAGTACTTC. Amino acids: CASSQITGQSYEQYF.

The V gene is TRBV5-6, the J gene TRBJ2-3, with D maybe TRBD1 (6 bases). V was pared by 4 bases and J by 0 bases, with 18 bases between. Per the germline V gene, CDR1 is SGHDT and CDR2 is YYEEEE. CDR3 length equals 17 residues. The CDR3 sequence: CASSGFTGPTSTDTQYF. As DNA, the CDR3 is TGTGCCAGCAGCGGATTCACAGGGCCCACTAGCACAGATACGCAGTATTTT.

The genes are TRBV5-1 and TRBJ1-4, with D tentatively TRBD1 (6 bases). The CDR3 extends over 14 amino acids. Germline values: CDR1 SGHRS, CDR2 YFSETQ. Deletions cut 7 bases from V and 7 bases from J, with 17 bases between. This chain's CDR3 is CASQDSQGSEKLFF. CDR3 nucleotides: TGCGCCAGCCAGGATAGCCAGGGGTCTGAAAAACTGTTTTTT.

The gene calls are TRBV28 and TRBJ1-2, with D perhaps TRBD1 (6 bases). The CDR3 is made up of 17 amino acids. Trimming stripped 5 bases from V and 0 bases from J, with 19 bases between. The germline V gene encodes CDR1 MDHEN and CDR2 SYDVKM. In DNA form, the CDR3 reads TGTGCCAGCAGTCCAACCGGGGCGGGGGCTTCTAACTATGGCTACACCTTC. Translation gives CASSPTGAGASNYGYTF.

In its sample, this clone was seen once. The chain recombines TRBV18 with TRBJ2-6, with unresolved D. Germline V gene lookup returns CDR1 KGHSH and CDR2 LQKENI. The CDR3 sequence is 18 residues long. V was pared by 2 bases and J by 4 bases, with 18 bases between. CDR3 loop: CASSPSSPMAAGANVLTF. The CDR3 DNA reads TGTGCCAGCTCACCATCCTCTCCTATGGCGGCAGGGGCCAACGTCCTGACTTTC. The entire variable domain, with the rest obtained from reference TRBV18 and TRBJ2-6, is as follows: NAGVMQNPRHLVRRRGQEARLRCSPMKGHSHVYWYRQLPEEGLKFMVYLQKENIIDESGMPKERFSAEFPKEGPSILRIQQVVRGDSAAYFCASSPSSPMAAGANVLTFGAGSRLTVL.

This chain connects TRBV20-1 to TRBJ1-5, with D maybe TRBD1 (6 bases). The V gene's germline CDR1 is DFQATT and CDR2 SNEGSKA (reference sequence). V lost 3 bases, J lost 1 base, and 13 bases lay in between. The CDR3 sequence is 15 residues long. The CDR3 spells CSASGTRFSNQPQHF. CDR3 sequence (DNA): TGCAGTGCTAGTGGGACAAGGTTCAGCAATCAGCCCCAGCATTTT.

The CDR3: CASSSRSREAGYTF. The CDR3 DNA reads as TGTGCCAGCAGCTCGCGAAGTCGTGAGGCTGGCTACACCTTC. The chain couples TRBV7-2 to TRBJ1-2; D not certain. Between the trimmed V and J ends, which lost 4 bases and 7 bases, there was a span of 16 bases. Germline CDR1 reads SGHTA; CDR2 reads FQGNSA. The CDR3 is 14 residues long.

The chain couples TRBV5-4 to TRBJ2-7; D might be TRBD1 (5 bases). The CDR3 contains 15 residues. Between the trimmed V and J ends, which lost 4 bases and 6 bases, there was a span of 20 bases. Germline CDR1 reads SGHNT; CDR2 reads YYREEE (reference sequence). The CDR3 here is CASSVSHSMGLEQYF. CDR3 nucleotides: TGTGCCAGCAGCGTCTCCCACTCTATGGGGCTCGAGCAGTACTTC.

This rearrangement joins TRBV15 to TRBJ2-7, with TRBD2 matching over 7 bases. Germline V lookup: CDR1 LNHNV, CDR2 YYDKDF (reference sequence). This CDR3 spans 14 amino acids. Trimming took 5 bases from V and 4 from J; bases not matched to a gene: 8. DNA of the CDR3: TGTGCCACCAGCCCGGGCGGGGGTGGTTACGAGCAGTACTTC. Amino acid sequence: CATSPGGGGYEQYF.

This chain joins TRBV7-2 and TRBJ2-7; 7 nucleotides match TRBD1. The germline V gene has CDR1 SGHTA and CDR2 FQGNSA. V was clipped by 4 bases and J by 0 bases; unmatched bases: 6. The CDR3 is made up of 15 amino acids. CDR3 nucleotides: TGTGCCAGCAGCTCGGGACAGCCAAGCTCCTACGAGCAGTACTTC. Translating gives CASSSGQPSSYEQYF.

CDR3 in DNA: TGTGCCAGCAGTTCAATAGGACAGAGTAATTATGGCTACACCTTC. Protein product: CASSSIGQSNYGYTF. The chain employs TRBV6-5 and TRBJ1-2, with D tentatively TRBD1 (6 bases). This CDR3 has 15 amino acids. CDR1 is MNHEY and CDR2 is SVGAGI in the germline V gene. Trimming took off 4 bases at V and 5 bases at J, with 17 bases between the two ends.

The V call is TRBV27, the J call TRBJ1-5, with 8 nucleotides matching TRBD1. Trimming removed 5 bases from V and 1 base from J; junction bases left unmatched: 7. Germline-derived CDR1 and CDR2 are MNHEY and SMNVEV (reference sequence). The CDR3 spans 16 residues. The CDR3: CASSPSTGESNQPQHF. CDR3 nucleotides: TGTGCCAGCAGTCCCTCGACAGGGGAGAGCAATCAGCCCCAGCATTTT.

The V call is TRBV19, the J call TRBJ1-6; 7 bases line up with TRBD1. This CDR3 has 13 amino acids. J was trimmed by 10 bases and V by 6 bases; bases with no gene match: 6. CDR1 is LNHDA and CDR2 is SQIVND in the germline V gene (reference sequence). Here the CDR3 DNA reads TGTGCCAGTAGCAGGGGGAATGGGTCACCCCTCCACTTT. This gives the protein CASSRGNGSPLHF.

J is TRBJ1-3 and V is TRBV5-1; 7 bases are a match to TRBD1. The J segment lost 3 bases and the V segment lost 4 bases, leaving 10 bases of the junction unmatched. Germline V CDR1 and CDR2: SGHRS, YFSETQ. There are 16 residues in the CDR3. The CDR3 sequence: CASSKAGGDYGNTIYF. The CDR3 DNA follows: TGCGCCAGCAGCAAGGCAGGGGGAGATTATGGAAACACCATATATTTT.

The CDR3 loop reads CASSFAGLPGGEQFF. The CDR3, as DNA: TGTGCCAGCAGCTTCGCCGGACTTCCCGGGGGGGAGCAGTTCTTC. V is TRBV7-2 and J is TRBJ2-1, with 7 bases matching TRBD2. This CDR3 is built from 15 residues. CDR1 SGHTA and CDR2 FQGNSA come from the germline V gene. The junction had 12 bases not matched to a gene; V was cut back by 3 bases and J by 10 bases.

CDR3: CASSTGVTNAYTF. The CDR3 coding sequence is TGTGCCAGTAGTACCGGGGTCACAAATGCCTACACCTTC. The chain combines TRBV19 with TRBJ1-2; no clear D gene. Between the trimmed V and J ends, which lost 4 bases and 10 bases, there was a span of 16 bases. CDR3 length: 13 residues. Germline V gene sequence: CDR1 LNHDA, CDR2 SQIVND (reference sequence).

The CDR3 bases are TGTGCCAGCAGTGAAAGGACAGGGAGAGGGTCCCAGCATTTT. Encoded protein: CASSERTGRGSQHF. The J gene is TRBJ1-5, the V gene TRBV2; 8 nucleotides align to TRBD1. Germline V CDR1 and CDR2: SNHLY, FYNNEI. The CDR3 loop spans 14 amino acids. V shed 2 bases, J shed 11 bases, and the junction held 8 bases outside the gene matches.

Comment on this clone: The same CDR3 is also encoded by other DNA sequences in this sample. The chain uses TRBV4-1 and TRBJ1-1, with 7 bases fitting TRBD1. Germline-derived CDR1 and CDR2 are MGHRA and YSYEKL. The V gene end was trimmed by 1 base and the J gene end by 0 bases; junction bases not matched to a gene: 2. The CDR3 has 15 residues. The CDR3 nucleotides are TGCGCCAGCAGCCAAGGACAGGGCGTGAACACTGAAGCTTTCTTT. Protein: CASSQGQGVNTEAFF.

The chain has TRBV7-9 and TRBJ2-7, with 8 bases fitting TRBD1. V lost 5 bases and J lost 2; bases outside the gene matches: 5. CDR3 length: 14 amino acids. CDR1 is SEHNR, CDR2 FQNEAQ, per germline (reference sequence). This CDR3 is CASSPPGGPYEQYF. CDR3 nucleotide sequence: TGTGCCAGCAGCCCACCAGGGGGCCCCTACGAGCAGTACTTC. The full variable domain, its missing parts supplied by reference TRBV7-9 and TRBJ2-7, is DTGVSQNPRHKITKRGQNVTFRCDPISEHNRLYWYRQTLGQGPEFLTYFQNEAQLEKSRLLSDRFSAERPKGSFSTLEIQRTEQGDSAMYLCASSPPGGPYEQYFGPGTRLTVT.

DNA of the CDR3: TGTGCCAGTAGTTTCGGGACATCCCGCACTGGAAACACCATATATTTT. Translation: CASSFGTSRTGNTIYF. The chain uses TRBV19 and TRBJ1-3; D may be TRBD1 (6 bases). Germline V gene data show CDR1 as LNHDA and CDR2 as SQIVND (reference sequence). Trimming removed 5 bases at V and 2 bases at J, with 16 bases between. The CDR3 runs to 16 residues.

The chain has TRBV4-1 and TRBJ2-1, with 7 bases lining up with TRBD2. V was pared by 4 bases and J by 0 bases, with 9 bases of the junction left unmatched. Germline V gene data show CDR1 as MGHRA and CDR2 as YSYEKL. The CDR3 sequence is 17 residues long. The CDR3 loop reads CASSPTDSGGSYNEQFF. In nucleotides, the CDR3 is TGCGCCAGCAGCCCTACGGATTCGGGGGGCTCCTACAATGAGCAGTTCTTC.

The chain combines TRBV9 with TRBJ2-1, with D possibly matching TRBD1 (6 bases). The V gene lost 3 bases and the J gene lost 0 bases, with 13 bases spanning the gap. The CDR3 is made up of 16 amino acids. CDR1 and CDR2 (germline): SGDLS, YYNGEE. The CDR3 DNA reads as TGTGCCAGCAGCGCCCCCACAGGGAGCTCCTACAATGAGCAGTTCTTC. Its translation is CASSAPTGSSYNEQFF.

The chain has TRBV5-1 and TRBJ1-2, with 8 bases that match TRBD1. J lost 5 bases, V lost 0 bases, and 0 bases had no gene match. Germline lookup yields CDR1 SGHRS and CDR2 YFSETQ. The CDR3 loop spans 13 amino acids. CDR3 sequence reads: CASSLDRGYGYTF. The CDR3, as DNA: TGCGCCAGCAGCTTGGACAGGGGGTATGGCTACACCTTC.

The gene calls are TRBV6-5 and TRBJ2-1; maybe TRBD2 (6 bases). Germline values: CDR1 MNHEY, CDR2 SVGAGI. The CDR3 is made up of 15 amino acids. Between the trimmed V and J ends, which lost 2 bases and 6 bases, there was a span of 14 bases. DNA of the CDR3: TGTGCCAGCAGTTACGGGACTCCCGGCCCCAATGAGCAGTTCTTC. Amino acids: CASSYGTPGPNEQFF.

V gene TRBV2 combines with J gene TRBJ1-2; TRBD1 might be the D (6 bases). This CDR3 is 13 amino acids long. The germline V and J ends were trimmed by 6 bases and 4 bases, with 12 bases remaining between them. Germline CDR1 is SNHLY and CDR2 is FYNNEI. This CDR3 is CASRETGSYGYTF. DNA for the CDR3: TGTGCCAGCAGGGAGACAGGCTCCTATGGCTACACCTTC.

This clone was observed once. The chain recombines TRBV28 with TRBJ2-7; 9 bases align to TRBD2. Germline loops: CDR1 MDHEN, CDR2 SYDVKM. J lost 1 base, V lost 5 bases, and 3 bases had no gene match. The CDR3 is made up of 14 amino acids. CDR3 loop: CASSRTSASYEQYF. In DNA form, the CDR3 reads TGTGCCAGCAGTAGGACTAGCGCTTCCTACGAGCAGTACTTC.

This clone was counted once. Written as DNA, the CDR3 is TGTGCCAGCAGTGAAACAAATCTTGCAGGGGGGAACACTGAAGCTTTCTTT. The encoded protein is CASSETNLAGGNTEAFF. The V gene is TRBV2, the J gene TRBJ1-1, with 7 bases that match TRBD1. With 2 bases clipped from V and 1 base from J, the junction kept 10 bases outside the gene matches. Germline lookup yields CDR1 SNHLY and CDR2 FYNNEI. The CDR3 is 17 residues long.

This chain uses TRBV10-1 with TRBJ2-5; TRBD2 aligns across 7 bases. Germline lookup yields CDR1 WNHNN and CDR2 SYGVQD (reference sequence). V gave up 4 bases and J gave up 3 bases; unmatched junction bases: 5. The CDR3 spans 14 residues. The CDR3 nucleotides read TGCGCCAGCAGTGCGCCGGGACTAAAAGAGACCCAGTACTTC. This codes for CASSAPGLKETQYF.

The J gene is TRBJ1-2, the V gene TRBV7-6, with D possibly matching TRBD1 (6 bases). The CDR3 totals 16 residues. In germline, CDR1 is SGHVS, CDR2 FNYEAQ. The V end lost 5 bases, the J end lost 0 bases, and 16 bases lay between the germline ends. In nucleotides, the CDR3 is TGTGCCAGCAGCGTAGGAGGGGGGGGAGCTAACTATGGCTACACCTTC. This encodes CASSVGGGGANYGYTF.

V gene TRBV4-1 combines with J gene TRBJ2-1; 9 bases agree with TRBD1. After removal of 4 bases from V and 4 bases from J, the junction contained 5 bases not matched to a gene. The CDR3 has 15 amino acids. Germline V gene sequence: CDR1 MGHRA, CDR2 YSYEKL. CDR3 in amino acids: CASSLYRGRYNEQFF. CDR3 in DNA: TGCGCCAGCAGCCTATACAGGGGGCGATACAATGAGCAGTTCTTC.